This T cell receptor beta chain was captured in a study of cytomegalovirus exposure and HLA in healthy donors. Per the germline V gene, CDR1 is LNHNV and CDR2 is YYDKDF (reference sequence). V was clipped by 3 bases and J by 6 bases; unmatched bases: 8. The CDR3 spans 16 residues. Libraries were prepared by immunoSEQ multiplex PCR; TCRdb keeps only in-frame clonotypes and omits some of them. The table has approximately 56,000 clones, more than 90% seen once. The chain joins TRBV15 to TRBJ2-3, with 11 bases lining up with TRBD2. Material for sequencing was PBMCs. The clonotype originates from a man younger than 30 in good health and CMV-seronegative. The CDR3 DNA is TGTGCCACCAGCAGGCGACTAGCGGGACTTGAGGATACGCAGTATTTT. This codes for CATSRRLAGLEDTQYF.